This passage covers 5 T cell receptor beta chains from one sample sequenced in a study of cytomegalovirus exposure and HLA in healthy donors. The PCR was carried out with 60 Vbeta primers and 13 Jbeta primers. Assay used: immunoSEQ multiplex PCR; TCRdb lists only in-frame clones, some missing. The profile shows over 120,000 clones, approximately 84% of them singletons. Sequencing input: PBMCs. The receptor set was obtained from a woman in her fifties or sixties in good health and CMV-seropositive.

This chain links TRBV4-3 with TRBJ1-3, with D unresolved. CDR1 is LGHNA, CDR2 YSLEER, per germline. V lost 1 base to trimming and J lost 0 bases, with 13 bases between them. CDR3 length equals 17 residues. In DNA form, the CDR3 reads TGCGCCAGCAGCCAAGCTCTACTAGGGTCCTCTGGAAACACCATATATTTT. This translates into CASSQALLGSSGNTIYF.

J is TRBJ2-1 and V is TRBV7-9; 7 nucleotides agree with TRBD2. CDR1 is SEHNR and CDR2 is FQNEAQ in the germline V gene (reference sequence). With 6 bases clipped from V and 3 bases from J, the junction kept 11 bases outside the gene matches. The CDR3 has 16 residues. The CDR3 bases are TGTGCCAGCAGTACGGGGGGTGGGGGGAGCTACAATGAGCAGTTCTTC. Translation gives CASSTGGGGSYNEQFF.

This chain links TRBV7-9 with TRBJ1-1; 8 positions match TRBD1. Germline-derived CDR1 and CDR2 are SEHNR and FQNEAQ (reference sequence). CDR3 size: 15 residues. Trimming removed 5 bases from V and 3 bases from J; junction bases left unmatched: 8. CDR3: CASSRRTGWHTEAFF. The CDR3 DNA follows: TGTGCCAGCAGCCGGAGGACAGGGTGGCACACTGAAGCTTTCTTT.

The rearrangement uses TRBV2 and TRBJ1-5, with a tentative D call TRBD1 (5 bases). This CDR3 is 14 amino acids long. Germline V gene lookup returns CDR1 SNHLY and CDR2 FYNNEI. V was shortened by 8 bases and J by 0 bases, with 11 bases between the two germline ends. The CDR3 spells CASGGYISNQPQHF. CDR3 in DNA: TGTGCCAGCGGGGGGTACATTAGCAATCAGCCCCAGCATTTT.

This clone was found once. CDR3 residues: CSVGQGTYEQYF. In DNA, the CDR3 is TGCAGCGTCGGACAGGGAACCTACGAGCAGTACTTC. The V and J genes are TRBV29-1 and TRBJ2-7, with TRBD1 identical over 8 bases. This CDR3 has 12 residues. Unmatched junction bases numbered 3, after V lost 6 bases and J lost 2 bases. Germline V gives CDR1 SQVTM, CDR2 ANQGSEA.